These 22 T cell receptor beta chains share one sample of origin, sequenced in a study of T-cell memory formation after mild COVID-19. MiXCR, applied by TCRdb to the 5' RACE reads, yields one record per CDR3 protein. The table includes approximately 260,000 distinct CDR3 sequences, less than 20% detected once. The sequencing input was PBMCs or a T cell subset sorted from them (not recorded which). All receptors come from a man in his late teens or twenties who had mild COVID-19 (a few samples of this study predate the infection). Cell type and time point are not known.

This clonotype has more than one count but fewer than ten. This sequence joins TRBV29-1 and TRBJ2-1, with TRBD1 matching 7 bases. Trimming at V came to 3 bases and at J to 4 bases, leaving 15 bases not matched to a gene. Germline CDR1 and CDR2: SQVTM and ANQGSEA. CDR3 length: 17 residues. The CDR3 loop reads CSVDGTAGYFLYNEQFF. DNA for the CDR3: TGCAGCGTTGACGGGACAGCTGGATACTTCCTATACAATGAGCAGTTCTTC.

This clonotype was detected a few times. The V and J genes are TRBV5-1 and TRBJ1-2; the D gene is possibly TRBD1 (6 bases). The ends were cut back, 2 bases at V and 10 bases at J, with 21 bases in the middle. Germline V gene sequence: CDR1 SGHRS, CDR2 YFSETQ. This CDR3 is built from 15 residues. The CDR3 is CASSLEEPPGADYTF. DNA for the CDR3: TGCGCCAGCAGCTTAGAAGAACCTCCAGGGGCCGACTACACCTTC.

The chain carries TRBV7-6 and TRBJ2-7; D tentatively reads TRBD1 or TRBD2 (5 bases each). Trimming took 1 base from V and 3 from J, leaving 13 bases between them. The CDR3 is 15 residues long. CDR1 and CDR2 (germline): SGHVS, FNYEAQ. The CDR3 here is CASSLVEGPGYEQYF. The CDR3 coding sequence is TGTGCCAGCAGCTTAGTTGAGGGACCTGGCTACGAGCAGTACTTC.

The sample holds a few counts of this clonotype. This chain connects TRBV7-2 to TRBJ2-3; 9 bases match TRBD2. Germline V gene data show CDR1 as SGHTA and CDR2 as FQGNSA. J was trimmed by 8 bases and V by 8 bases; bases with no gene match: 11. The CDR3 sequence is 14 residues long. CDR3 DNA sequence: TGTGCCAGCTACTCAGCAGCGGGGGGAGGTACGCAGTATTTT. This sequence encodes CASYSAAGGGTQYF.

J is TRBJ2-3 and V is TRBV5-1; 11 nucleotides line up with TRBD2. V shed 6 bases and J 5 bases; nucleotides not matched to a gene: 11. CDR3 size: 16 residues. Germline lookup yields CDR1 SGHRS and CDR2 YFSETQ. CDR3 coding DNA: TGCGCCAGCAACCCACGACTAGCGGGGTTTGGAGATACGCAGTATTTT. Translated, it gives CASNPRLAGFGDTQYF.

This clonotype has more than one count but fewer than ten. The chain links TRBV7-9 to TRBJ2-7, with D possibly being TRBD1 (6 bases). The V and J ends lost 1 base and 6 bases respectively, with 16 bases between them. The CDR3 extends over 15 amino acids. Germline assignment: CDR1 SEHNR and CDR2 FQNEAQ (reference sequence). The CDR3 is CASSLGGDSRGEQYV. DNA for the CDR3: TGTGCCAGCAGCTTAGGTGGAGATTCCAGGGGCGAGCAGTACGTC.

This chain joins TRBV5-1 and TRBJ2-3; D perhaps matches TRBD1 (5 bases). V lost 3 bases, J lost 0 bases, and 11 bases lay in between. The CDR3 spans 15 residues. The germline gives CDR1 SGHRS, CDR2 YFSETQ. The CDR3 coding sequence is TGCGCCAGCAGCTCGACAGATACTAGCACAGATACGCAGTATTTT. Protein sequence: CASSSTDTSTDTQYF.

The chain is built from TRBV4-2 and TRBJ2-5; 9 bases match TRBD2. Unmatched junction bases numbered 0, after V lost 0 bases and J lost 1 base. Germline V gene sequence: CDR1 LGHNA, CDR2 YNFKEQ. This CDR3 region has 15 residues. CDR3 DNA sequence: TGTGCCAGCAGCCAAGAGCGGGGGGGCCAAGAGACCCAGTACTTC. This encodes CASSQERGGQETQYF.

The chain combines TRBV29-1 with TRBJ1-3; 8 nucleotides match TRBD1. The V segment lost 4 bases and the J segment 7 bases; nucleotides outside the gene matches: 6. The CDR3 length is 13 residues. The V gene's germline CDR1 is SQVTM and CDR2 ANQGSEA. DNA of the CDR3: TGCAGCGTTGGACGCTCAGGGGGCAACACCATATATTTT. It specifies CSVGRSGGNTIYF.

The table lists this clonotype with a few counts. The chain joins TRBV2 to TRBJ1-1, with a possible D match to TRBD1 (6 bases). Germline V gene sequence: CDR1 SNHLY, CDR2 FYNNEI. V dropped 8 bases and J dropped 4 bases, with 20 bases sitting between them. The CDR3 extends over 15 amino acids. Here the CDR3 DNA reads TGTGCCAGCGGGGCCGGGGGCCGGAGGGGCACTGAAGCTTTCTTT. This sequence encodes CASGAGGRRGTEAFF.

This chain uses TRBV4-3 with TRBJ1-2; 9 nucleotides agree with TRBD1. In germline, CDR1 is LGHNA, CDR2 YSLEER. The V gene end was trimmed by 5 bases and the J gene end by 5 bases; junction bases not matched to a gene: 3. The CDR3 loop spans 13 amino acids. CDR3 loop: CASSYDRGYGYTF. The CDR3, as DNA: TGCGCCAGCAGCTATGACAGGGGGTATGGCTACACCTTC.

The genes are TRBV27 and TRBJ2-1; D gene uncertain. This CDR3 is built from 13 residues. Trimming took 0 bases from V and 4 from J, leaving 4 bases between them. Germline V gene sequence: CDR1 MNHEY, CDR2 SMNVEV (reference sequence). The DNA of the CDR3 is TGTGCCAGCAGTTTATCTGAGTACAATGAGCAGTTCTTC. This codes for CASSLSEYNEQFF.

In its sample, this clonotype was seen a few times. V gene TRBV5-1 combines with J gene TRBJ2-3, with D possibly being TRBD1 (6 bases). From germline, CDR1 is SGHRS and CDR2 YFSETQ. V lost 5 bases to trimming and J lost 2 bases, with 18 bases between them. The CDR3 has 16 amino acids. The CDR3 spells CASRAATGAPTDTQYF. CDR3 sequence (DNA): TGCGCCAGCAGGGCAGCGACAGGAGCTCCCACAGATACGCAGTATTTT.

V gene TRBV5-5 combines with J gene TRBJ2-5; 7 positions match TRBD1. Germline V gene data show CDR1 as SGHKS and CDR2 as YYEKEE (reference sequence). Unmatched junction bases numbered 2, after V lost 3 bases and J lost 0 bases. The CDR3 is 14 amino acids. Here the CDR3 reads CASSSTGNQETQYF. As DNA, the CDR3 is TGTGCCAGCAGCTCGACAGGGAACCAAGAGACCCAGTACTTC.

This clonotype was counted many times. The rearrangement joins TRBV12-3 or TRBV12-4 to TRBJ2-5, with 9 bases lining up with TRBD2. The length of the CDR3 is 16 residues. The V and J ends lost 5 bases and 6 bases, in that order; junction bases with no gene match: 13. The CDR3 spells CASSPSAGGPGKTQYF. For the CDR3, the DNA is TGTGCCAGCAGTCCATCTGCGGGGGGGCCAGGAAAGACCCAGTACTTC.

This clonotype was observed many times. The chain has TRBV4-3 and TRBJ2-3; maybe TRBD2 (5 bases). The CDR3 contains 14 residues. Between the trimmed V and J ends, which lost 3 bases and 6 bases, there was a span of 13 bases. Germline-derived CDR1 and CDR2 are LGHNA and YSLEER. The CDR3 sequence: CASSQPGSGDTQYF. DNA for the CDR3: TGCGCCAGCAGCCAGCCCGGGTCGGGGGATACGCAGTATTTT.

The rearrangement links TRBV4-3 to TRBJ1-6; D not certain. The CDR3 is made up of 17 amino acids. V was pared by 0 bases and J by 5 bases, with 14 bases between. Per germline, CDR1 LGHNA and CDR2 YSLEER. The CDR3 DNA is TGCGCCAGCAGCCAAGAGTTTACGGGGATAGATAATTCACCCCTCCACTTT. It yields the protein CASSQEFTGIDNSPLHF.

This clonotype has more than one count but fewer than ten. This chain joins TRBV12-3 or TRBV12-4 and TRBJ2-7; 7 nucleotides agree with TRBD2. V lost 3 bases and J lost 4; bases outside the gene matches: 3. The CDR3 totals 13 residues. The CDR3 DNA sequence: TGTGCCAGCAGTTTGGGGGGGGATTACGAGCAGTACGTC. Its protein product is CASSLGGDYEQYV.

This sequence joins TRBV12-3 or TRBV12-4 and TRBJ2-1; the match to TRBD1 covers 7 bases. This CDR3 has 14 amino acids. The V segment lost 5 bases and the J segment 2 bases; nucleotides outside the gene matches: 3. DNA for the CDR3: TGTGCCAGCAGTCTAGACAGGGCCTACAATGAGCAGTTCTTC. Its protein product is CASSLDRAYNEQFF.

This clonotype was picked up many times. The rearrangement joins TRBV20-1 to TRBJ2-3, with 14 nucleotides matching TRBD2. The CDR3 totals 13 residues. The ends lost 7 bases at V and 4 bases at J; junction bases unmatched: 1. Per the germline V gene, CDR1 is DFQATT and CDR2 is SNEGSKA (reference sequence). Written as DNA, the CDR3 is TGCAGTGGGGGACTAGCGGGGGCAGATACGCAGTATTTT. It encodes CSGGLAGADTQYF.

This CDR3 reads CASSHGTANNEQFF. As DNA, the CDR3 is TGCGCCAGCAGCCACGGGACGGCGAACAATGAGCAGTTCTTC. The V and J genes are TRBV5-1 and TRBJ2-1; D may be TRBD1 or TRBD2 (5 bases each). The CDR3 consists of 14 residues. V lost 4 bases, J lost 5 bases, and 13 bases lay in between. CDR1 SGHRS and CDR2 YFSETQ come from the germline V gene. The full variable domain, its missing parts supplied by reference TRBV5-1 and TRBJ2-1, is KAGVTQTPRYLIKTRGQQVTLSCSPISGHRSVSWYQQTPGQGLQFLFEYFSETQRNKGNFPGRFSGRQFSNSRSEMNVSTLELGDSALYLCASSHGTANNEQFFGPGTRLTVL.

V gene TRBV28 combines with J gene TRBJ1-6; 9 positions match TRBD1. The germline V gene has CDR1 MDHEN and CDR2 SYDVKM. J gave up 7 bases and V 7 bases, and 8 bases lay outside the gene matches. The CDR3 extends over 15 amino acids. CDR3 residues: CASTRDGTGNSPLHF. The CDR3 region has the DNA TGTGCCAGCACTCGAGACGGGACAGGGAATTCACCCCTCCACTTT. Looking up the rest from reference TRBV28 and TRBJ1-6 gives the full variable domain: DVKVTQSSRYLVKRTGEKVFLECVQDMDHENMFWYRQDPGLGLRLIYFSYDVKMKEKGDIPEGYSVSREKKERFSLILESASTNQTSMYLCASTRDGTGNSPLHFGNGTRLTVT.